The 20 T cell receptor beta chains below come from one sample, sequenced in a study of T cells in Graves' hyperthyroidism and ophthalmopathy. Amplification targeted TCR beta CDR3 regions from RNA transcripts. First-round RT-PCR of the TCR CDR3 relied on the HTBI primer set. Via MiXCR, TCRdb re-called the multiplex PCR reads, giving one row per CDR3 protein. The sample holds about 400,000 distinct CDR3 sequences; roughly 14% are singletons and the top ten take under 15%. Sequencing was done on a sample of blood. The receptors shown here come from a man aged 18-30 years with Graves' ophthalmopathy.

This clonotype was recorded once. A single base separates this from a much larger clone, so it may be a read error. The V call is TRBV5-1, the J call TRBJ2-1; no clear D. The germline V and J ends were trimmed by 0 bases and 5 bases, with 24 bases remaining between them. The germline V gene has CDR1 SGHRS and CDR2 YFSETQ. The CDR3 sequence is 19 residues long. In nucleotides, the CDR3 is TGCGCCAGCAGCTTGGCGGACCCGTTTAGTCCGAATTATAACAATGAGCAGTTCTTC. It encodes CASSLADPFSPNYNNEQFF.

This clonotype was recorded at least ten times. The chain carries TRBV3-1 and TRBJ2-1; no reliable D call. CDR1 is LGHDT and CDR2 is YNNKEL in the germline V gene (reference sequence). V was cut by 3 bases and J by 12 bases, with 9 bases left in between. The CDR3 runs to 11 residues. CDR3 nucleotides: TGTGCCAGCAGCCACGGAGATGGGCAGTTCTTC. Protein sequence: CASSHGDGQFF.

The chain is built from TRBV4-2 and TRBJ1-2, with a possible D match to TRBD1 (6 bases). This CDR3 region has 14 residues. Germline values: CDR1 LGHNA, CDR2 YNFKEQ. Trimming shortened V by 3 bases and J by 8 bases, and 16 bases separated the two germline ends. The CDR3 loop is CASSQDSGQRGYTF. CDR3 DNA: TGTGCCAGCAGCCAGGACAGCGGCCAGAGGGGCTACACCTTC.

For the CDR3, the DNA is TGTGCCAGCTCACCTTTACCCGCGGGGAGTTGGGAGAATTCACCCCTCCACTTT. Amino acids: CASSPLPAGSWENSPLHF. The chain joins TRBV18 to TRBJ1-6; D gene ambiguous. V shed 3 bases and J shed 7 bases, with 22 bases lying between them. CDR1 KGHSH and CDR2 LQKENI come from the germline V gene. The CDR3 has 18 amino acids.

At least ten counts were recorded for this clonotype. The rearrangement links TRBV7-8 to TRBJ2-1; 7 bases match TRBD2. This CDR3 is built from 17 residues. Germline V gives CDR1 SGHVS, CDR2 FQNEAQ. With 1 base clipped from V and 0 bases from J, the junction kept 6 bases outside the gene matches. The CDR3, as DNA: TGTGCCAGCAGCTTAGTTGAGCGGGATATCTCCTACAATGAGCAGTTCTTC. The encoded protein is CASSLVERDISYNEQFF.

This clonotype was seen many times. The rearrangement links TRBV30 to TRBJ2-2; 8 nucleotides agree with TRBD2. The V segment lost 3 bases and the J segment 4 bases; nucleotides outside the gene matches: 4. CDR1 GTSNPN and CDR2 SVGIG come from the germline V gene (reference sequence). The CDR3 spans 14 residues. CDR3 nucleotides: TGTGCCTGGAGCCACGGGGGGGGCACCGGGGAGCTGTTTTTT. This gives the protein CAWSHGGGTGELFF.

There are many counts of this clonotype. V gene TRBV12-3 or TRBV12-4 combines with J gene TRBJ2-3; 13 nucleotides line up with TRBD2. There are 14 residues in the CDR3. The trim removed 7 bases at V and 5 bases at J, leaving 3 bases unmatched. The CDR3 DNA sequence: TGTGCCAGCAAACTAGCGGGGGGGCAAGATACGCAGTATTTT. Amino acids: CASKLAGGQDTQYF.

This chain uses TRBV10-3 with TRBJ2-5; D ambiguous. CDR1 and CDR2 from the germline V gene are ENHRY and SYGVKD. V was clipped by 4 bases and J by 5 bases, with 11 bases between them. The CDR3 contains 13 residues. The CDR3 DNA is TGTGCCATCAGTGGGACGGGCCGGGAGACCCAGTACTTC. This codes for CAISGTGRETQYF.

The rearrangement links TRBV14 to TRBJ2-7, with TRBD1 identical over 9 bases. The CDR3 totals 16 residues. Germline CDR1 reads SGHDN; CDR2 reads FVKESK. Unmatched junction bases numbered 11, after V lost 4 bases and J lost 4 bases. This CDR3 reads CASSPGLRTGAYEQYF. CDR3 nucleotide sequence: TGTGCCAGCAGCCCAGGGCTTCGGACAGGGGCTTACGAGCAGTACTTC.

The gene calls are TRBV10-1 and TRBJ1-6; no clear D. The CDR3 contains 13 residues. From germline, CDR1 is WNHNN and CDR2 SYGVQD (reference sequence). The V end lost 9 bases, the J end lost 5 bases, and 11 bases lay between the germline ends. CDR3 bases: TGCGCCAGTCGGACGGATAATAATTCACCCCTCCACTTT. Translation gives CASRTDNNSPLHF.

This clonotype occurred many times. The J gene is TRBJ2-7, the V gene TRBV6-1, with D uncertain. V lost 7 bases, J lost 3 bases, and 7 bases lay in between. Germline lookup yields CDR1 MNHNS and CDR2 SASEGT. CDR3 length equals 11 residues. CDR3 region: CASTIGYEQYF. In nucleotides, the CDR3 is TGTGCCAGCACGATCGGCTACGAGCAGTACTTC.

CDR3: CSVEDRTSGSVSSYNEQFF. CDR3 bases: TGCAGCGTTGAAGATCGGACTAGCGGGAGTGTGAGCTCCTACAATGAGCAGTTCTTC. The chain is built from TRBV29-1 and TRBJ2-1, with TRBD2 matching 13 bases. The trim removed 0 bases at V and 0 bases at J, leaving 8 bases unmatched. Germline V gene sequence: CDR1 SQVTM, CDR2 ANQGSEA. This CDR3 region has 19 residues.

This clonotype was detected many times. J is TRBJ2-7 and V is TRBV4-1; 8 bases are shared with TRBD1. The CDR3 length is 15 residues. Germline CDR1 is MGHRA and CDR2 is YSYEKL. V shed 4 bases, J shed 3 bases, and the junction held 8 bases outside the gene matches. The CDR3 loop is CASSPSRTGIYEQYF. In nucleotides, the CDR3 is TGCGCCAGCAGCCCTTCTAGGACAGGGATCTACGAGCAGTACTTC.

The sample holds many counts of this clonotype. V is TRBV2 and J is TRBJ2-3; 9 bases fit TRBD2. The CDR3 sequence is 17 residues long. Germline CDR1 is SNHLY and CDR2 is FYNNEI. CDR3: CASATIAGVSSTDTQYF. The DNA of the CDR3 is TGTGCGTCGGCCACGATAGCGGGAGTGTCTAGCACAGATACGCAGTATTTT.

This clonotype showed up many times. This chain joins TRBV12-3 or TRBV12-4 and TRBJ2-7; 8 bases align to TRBD2. Losses at the gene ends were 2 bases for V and 2 bases for J; bases not matched to a gene: 8. The CDR3 consists of 16 residues. As DNA, the CDR3 is TGTGCCAGCAGTTTACCACTAGCGGAGGGAACCTACGAGCAGTACTTC. Translating it yields CASSLPLAEGTYEQYF.

This clonotype was seen only a few times. DNA for the CDR3: TGTGCCAGCAGCTCAAGAAAAGGGACAGCTAACTATGGCTACACCTTC. Protein product: CASSSRKGTANYGYTF. The chain couples TRBV13 to TRBJ1-2; TRBD1 matches 7 bases. Trimming removed 4 bases from V and 0 bases from J; junction bases left unmatched: 8. CDR1 and CDR2 (germline): PRHDT, FYEKMQ (reference sequence). The CDR3 has 16 residues.

This clonotype was detected many times. The chain is built from TRBV6-5 and TRBJ2-1; maybe TRBD1 (7 bases). CDR3 size: 14 residues. Germline CDR1 is MNHEY and CDR2 is SVGAGI. The ends were cut back, 0 bases at V and 7 bases at J, with 10 bases in the middle. In DNA form, the CDR3 reads TGTGCCAGCAGTTACTCGACAGGGAGGAATGAGCAGTTCTTC. This codes for CASSYSTGRNEQFF.

This clonotype was observed at least ten times. The chain joins TRBV3-1 to TRBJ1-1, with 7 bases identical to TRBD1. The V segment lost 1 base and the J segment 10 bases; nucleotides outside the gene matches: 9. From germline, CDR1 is LGHDT and CDR2 YNNKEL (reference sequence). CDR3 length: 14 amino acids. The CDR3 DNA reads as TGTGCCAGCAGCCAAGGAAACAGGGGTGTTGGAGCTTTCTTT. It is translated as CASSQGNRGVGAFF.

Many counts were recorded for this clonotype. The chain joins TRBV20-1 to TRBJ2-3; TRBD2 aligns across 10 bases. The junction had 5 bases not matched to a gene; V was cut back by 4 bases and J by 4 bases. The CDR3 is 14 residues long. The V gene's germline CDR1 is DFQATT and CDR2 SNEGSKA (reference sequence). Written as DNA, the CDR3 is TGCAGTGCTATCAGCGGGAGGGCCCCAGATACGCAGTATTTT. It is translated as CSAISGRAPDTQYF.

This sequence joins TRBV7-3 and TRBJ1-3; D remains ambiguous. There are 14 residues in the CDR3. CDR1 is SGHTA and CDR2 is FQGTGA in the germline V gene. Trimming shortened V by 5 bases and J by 0 bases, and 8 bases separated the two germline ends. Written as DNA, the CDR3 is TGTGCCAGCAGCCGTTCCGGCTCTGGAAACACCATATATTTT. Residues: CASSRSGSGNTIYF.